This T cell receptor beta chain was documented in a study of molecular identifiers for immune sequencing clone quantification. Each library that profiled naive CD8 cells came from roughly 18,000 to 920,000 sorted cells with 10%, 30% or 50% RNA. TCRdb reanalysed the PCR reads using MiXCR and keeps one entry per CDR3 protein. This sample has about half a million distinct CDR3 sequences, with about 26% found just once. CDR1 DFQATT and CDR2 SNEGSKA come from the germline V gene (reference sequence). The CDR3 length is 17 residues. The germline V and J ends were trimmed by 0 bases and 1 base, with 18 bases remaining between them.

The receptor comes from a human donor in good health. Some libraries in this study had Jurkat cell RNA spiked in. The rearrangement joins TRBV20-1 to TRBJ2-5, with D maybe TRBD2 (6 bases). Specimen: naive CD8+ T cells from blood, with Jurkat cell RNA spiked in. Subset here: FACS-sorted CD8+CD4-CCR7+CD45RA+ naive T cells. In DNA form, the CDR3 reads TGCAGTGCTAGAGATTTTATGGAGGGGATTGTCCAAGAGACCCAGTACTTC. Its translation is CSARDFMEGIVQETQYF.